This T cell receptor beta chain comes out of a study of control samples from healthy donors and cancer patients. Sequenced by immunoSEQ multiplex PCR; TCRdb stores in-frame clones only, minus some. The sample shows around 70,000 clones, 75% to 85% of them seen only once. The TCR comes from a man aged 60-69 years in good health. The sequencing input was blood.

The CDR3 bases are TGTGCCAGCAGCGCTACTCTTGGGCCCCAGCATTTT. Protein: CASSATLGPQHF. V usage is TRBV27 and J usage is TRBJ1-5; D not resolved. CDR3 length: 12 residues. The germline V gene has CDR1 MNHEY and CDR2 SMNVEV (reference sequence). V was shortened by 6 bases and J by 9 bases, with 12 bases between the two germline ends.